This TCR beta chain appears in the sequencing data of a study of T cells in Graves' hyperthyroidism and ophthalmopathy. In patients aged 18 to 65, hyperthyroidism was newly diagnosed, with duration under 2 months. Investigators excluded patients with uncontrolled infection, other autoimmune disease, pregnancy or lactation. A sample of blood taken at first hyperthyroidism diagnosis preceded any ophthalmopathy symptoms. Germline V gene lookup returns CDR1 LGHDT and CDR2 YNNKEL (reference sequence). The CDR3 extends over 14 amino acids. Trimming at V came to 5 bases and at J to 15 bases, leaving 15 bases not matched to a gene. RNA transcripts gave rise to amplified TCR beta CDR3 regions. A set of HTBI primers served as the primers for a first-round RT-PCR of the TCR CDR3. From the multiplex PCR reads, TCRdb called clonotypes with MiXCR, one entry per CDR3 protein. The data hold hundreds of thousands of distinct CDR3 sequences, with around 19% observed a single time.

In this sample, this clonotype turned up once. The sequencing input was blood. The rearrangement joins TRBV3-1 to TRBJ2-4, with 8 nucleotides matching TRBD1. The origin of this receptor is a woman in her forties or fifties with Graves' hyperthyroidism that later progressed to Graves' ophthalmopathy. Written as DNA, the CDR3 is TGTGCCAGCAGCAAAGGGTCGACAGGGGTGGAGACGTACTTC. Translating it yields CASSKGSTGVETYF.